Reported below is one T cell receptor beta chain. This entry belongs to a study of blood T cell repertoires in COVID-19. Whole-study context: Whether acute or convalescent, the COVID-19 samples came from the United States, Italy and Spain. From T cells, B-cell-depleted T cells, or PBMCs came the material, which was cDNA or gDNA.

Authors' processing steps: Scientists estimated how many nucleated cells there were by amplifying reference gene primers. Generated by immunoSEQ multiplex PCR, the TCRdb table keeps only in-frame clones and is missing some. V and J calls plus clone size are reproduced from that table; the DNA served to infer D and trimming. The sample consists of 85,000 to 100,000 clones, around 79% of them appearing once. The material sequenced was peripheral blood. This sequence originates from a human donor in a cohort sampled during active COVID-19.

CDR3 coding DNA: TGTGCCAGCAGCCAAGATAATAGCGGGGGGGAGCAGTACTTC. Protein sequence: CASSQDNSGGEQYF. This chain connects TRBV14 to TRBJ2-7; 10 bases map to TRBD2. V was clipped by 0 bases and J by 7 bases; unmatched bases: 3. This CDR3 region has 14 residues. The V gene's germline CDR1 is SGHDN and CDR2 FVKESK.